This TCR beta chain was sequenced during a study of blood T cell repertoires in COVID-19. Background on the study: The United States, Italy and Spain provided the acute and convalescent COVID-19 samples. T cells, B-cell-depleted T cells, or PBMCs provided the cDNA or gDNA that served as material.

Sequenced by immunoSEQ multiplex PCR; TCRdb stores in-frame clones only, minus some. Among about 110,000 clones listed, 71% were seen once. J was trimmed by 11 bases and V by 5 bases; bases with no gene match: 5. CDR3 length: 12 residues. Germline V gene data show CDR1 as SGHTA and CDR2 as FQGNSA. The sample comprised peripheral blood. This chain uses TRBV7-2 with TRBJ2-7; 11 bases are a match to TRBD1. The sequence was obtained from a woman between 40 and 55 years old with acute or convalescent COVID-19. CDR3 sequence reads: CASSPGTGGEYF. CDR3 DNA: TGTGCCAGCAGCCCCGGGACAGGGGGAGAGTACTTC.